This T cell receptor (beta chain) came from a study of T cells in Graves' hyperthyroidism and ophthalmopathy. Study background: Peripheral blood was acquired at first diagnosis, ahead of any therapy whatsoever.

This clonotype was recorded at least ten times. Its antigen remains unidentified. The investigators amplified TCR beta CDR3 regions from RNA transcripts. RT-PCR in the first round (using the HTBI primer set) targeted the TCR CDR3. TCRdb analysed the multiplex PCR reads with MiXCR anew, one entry per CDR3 protein. The top ten hold approximately 31% of the sample, which has about 680,000 distinct CDR3 sequences, roughly a third seen once. V shed 3 bases and J 6 bases; nucleotides not matched to a gene: 10. The CDR3 contains 15 residues. Germline loops: CDR1 SQVTM, CDR2 ANQGSEA. Notes on the study in general: Appearing also in blood were most of the thyroid clonotypes expanded above 0.001.

This sequence originates from a woman aged 40 to 55 with Graves' hyperthyroidism. J is TRBJ2-7 and V is TRBV29-1; 11 positions match TRBD2. The material sequenced was blood. In DNA, the CDR3 is TGCAGCGTTGAGGACTTTCTAGCGGGAGGAAGCGAGCAGTACTTC. It specifies CSVEDFLAGGSEQYF.